This TCR beta chain was sequenced for a study of tumor-infiltrating lymphocytes in primary liver carcinoma. At the level of the study: Patients were men and women aged 30 to 69 years.

TCR beta cDNA was prepared out of roughly 490 ng total RNA by means of a constant-region primer. Library construction for TCR beta comprised three nested multiplex PCR rounds performed with slightly modified ARM-PCR. The first two PCR rounds used TRBV1-TRBV30 forward primers with a C-beta reverse primer, 10 to 11 cycles each. TCRdb reanalysed the multiplex PCR reads using MiXCR and keeps one entry per CDR3 protein. The sample yields 310,000 or so distinct CDR3 sequences, roughly three fifths seen once. This clonotype was seen ten or more times. RNA isolated from unsorted whole blood supplied the blood RNA, with germline DNA also extracted. The CDR3 length is 15 residues. V lost 6 bases to trimming and J lost 5 bases; unmatched junction nucleotides: 13. Germline values: CDR1 MNHNY, CDR2 SVGAGI (reference sequence).

This TCR was sampled from a woman aged 25 to 45 with primary liver carcinoma and hepatitis B virus infection. The source material was peripheral blood. The chain couples TRBV6-6 to TRBJ2-7, with 7 bases fitting TRBD2. Written as DNA, the CDR3 is TGTGCCAGCAGCCGAGAGGGACTATGGGGCGACGAGCAGTACTTC. The encoded protein is CASSREGLWGDEQYF.